Below are 20 T cell receptor beta chains sequenced from a single sample in a study of CD8+CD57+ T cells in acquired aplastic anemia. Patients selected for sequencing had displayed CD8+CD57+ cell expansion by flow cytometry. Template material for TCR beta VDJ and CDR3 profiling consisted of genomic DNA. MiXCR, applied by TCRdb to the reads, yields one record per CDR3 protein. This table holds about 160,000 distinct CDR3 sequences, 71% found once. Sequencing input: sorted CD4+, CD8+, or CD8+CD57+ T cells (not recorded which) from PBMCs. These receptors came from a human donor with aplastic anemia.

The J gene is TRBJ1-5, the V gene TRBV10-2, with a weak D call TRBD1 (5 bases). The CDR3 runs to 13 residues. V lost 8 bases and J 4 bases, leaving 12 bases between the germline ends. Germline CDR1 and CDR2: WSHSY and SAAADI. CDR3 in amino acids: CASGREANQPQHF. CDR3 nucleotides: TGCGCCAGCGGCAGGGAGGCGAATCAGCCCCAGCATTTT.

The chain uses TRBV7-9 and TRBJ1-4, with D unclear. Germline CDR1 reads SEHNR; CDR2 reads FQNEAQ (reference sequence). This CDR3 has 14 amino acids. Trimming took off 5 bases at V and 9 bases at J, with 16 bases between the two ends. The CDR3 region is CASSQTGPGKKLFF. For the CDR3, the DNA is TGTGCCAGCAGCCAGACCGGCCCGGGTAAAAAACTGTTTTTT.

This CDR3 reads CASSSGGGSGANVLTF. CDR3 coding DNA: TGTGCCAGCAGTAGTGGCGGGGGATCAGGGGCCAACGTCCTGACTTTC. The chain employs TRBV6-4 and TRBJ2-6; 7 bases line up with TRBD2. Germline values: CDR1 MRHNA, CDR2 SNTAGT. Trimming took 5 bases from V and 4 from J; bases not matched to a gene: 8. The length of the CDR3 is 16 residues.

This clonotype has only one observation. This rearrangement joins TRBV20-1 to TRBJ1-2; a weak D match, TRBD1 (6 bases). Trimming removed 0 bases from V and 3 bases from J, with 14 bases in between. The V gene's germline CDR1 is DFQATT and CDR2 SNEGSKA (reference sequence). The CDR3 loop spans 15 amino acids. CDR3 in amino acids: CSARDHRGADYGYTF. The CDR3, as DNA: TGCAGTGCTAGAGATCATCGGGGGGCAGACTATGGCTACACCTTC.

In nucleotides, the CDR3 is TGTGCCAGCAGCGCCAATATAGGGACAGAGAATTCACCCCTCCACTTT. Protein product: CASSANIGTENSPLHF. The rearrangement uses TRBV7-8 and TRBJ1-6; 7 bases agree with TRBD1. Per germline, CDR1 SGHVS and CDR2 FQNEAQ. The CDR3 is made up of 16 amino acids. V shed 5 bases, J shed 7 bases, and the junction held 11 bases outside the gene matches.

This rearrangement joins TRBV7-9 to TRBJ2-7, with 11 bases identical to TRBD2. CDR3 length: 16 residues. Germline CDR1 reads SEHNR; CDR2 reads FQNEAQ (reference sequence). The ends lost 3 bases at V and 7 bases at J; junction bases unmatched: 11. CDR3 bases: TGTGCCAGCAGCTTCTTGACTAGCGGGGTACCGAGAGAGCAGTACTTC. This codes for CASSFLTSGVPREQYF.

The rearrangement joins TRBV2 to TRBJ2-5, with D tentatively TRBD2 (5 bases). V shed 3 bases and J shed 3 bases, with 17 bases lying between them. This CDR3 spans 16 amino acids. In germline, CDR1 is SNHLY, CDR2 FYNNEI. The CDR3 bases are TGTGCCAGCAGTGACCCTTTTCGGGAAACTGAAGAGACCCAGTACTTC. It specifies CASSDPFRETEETQYF.

The V call is TRBV15, the J call TRBJ2-7; 10 bases agree with TRBD1. The CDR3 has 14 residues. The trim removed 4 bases at V and 2 bases at J, leaving 2 bases unmatched. Germline V gene data show CDR1 as LNHNV and CDR2 as YYDKDF (reference sequence). CDR3 bases: TGTGCCACCAGCAAAGACAGGGGGCCCTACGAGCAGTACGTC. As protein: CATSKDRGPYEQYV.

This chain connects TRBV4-3 to TRBJ1-1, with D perhaps matching TRBD1 (6 bases). The V gene lost 2 bases and the J gene lost 5 bases, with 9 bases spanning the gap. The CDR3 contains 13 residues. Germline CDR1 LGHNA, CDR2 YSLEER. The CDR3 loop reads CASSQLQGTEAFF. For the CDR3, the DNA is TGCGCCAGCAGCCAATTACAGGGAACTGAAGCTTTCTTT.

The count of this clonotype is one. This rearrangement joins TRBV7-8 to TRBJ1-2; tentative D call: TRBD1 (6 bases). Trimming stripped 3 bases from V and 3 bases from J, with 11 bases between. The CDR3 consists of 14 residues. Per germline, CDR1 SGHVS and CDR2 FQNEAQ. This CDR3 reads CASSLGGDYYGYTF. CDR3 bases: TGTGCCAGCAGCTTGGGGGGCGACTACTATGGCTACACCTTC.

The chain couples TRBV15 to TRBJ1-1; no firm D call. Germline V gene sequence: CDR1 LNHNV, CDR2 YYDKDF (reference sequence). Trimming removed 7 bases from V and 0 bases from J, with 12 bases in between. The CDR3 length is 14 residues. CDR3 sequence: CATTIGSLNTEAFF. The DNA for the CDR3 is TGTGCCACCACGATAGGCAGTCTGAACACTGAAGCTTTCTTT.

This chain connects TRBV7-8 to TRBJ1-6; D unclear. From germline, CDR1 is SGHVS and CDR2 FQNEAQ. The CDR3 is made up of 16 amino acids. V was trimmed by 5 bases and J by 7 bases, leaving 18 bases between them. The CDR3 here is CASSPREGVSNSPLHF. As DNA, the CDR3 is TGTGCCAGCAGCCCCCGTGAAGGCGTGTCAAATTCACCCCTCCACTTT.

The V gene is TRBV7-2, the J gene TRBJ1-2; 10 positions agree with TRBD1. The CDR3 runs 14 residues. Germline values: CDR1 SGHTA, CDR2 FQGNSA. The junction had 1 base not matched to a gene; V was cut back by 1 base and J by 5 bases. The CDR3 reads CASSLGDRGYGYTF. CDR3 nucleotide sequence: TGTGCCAGCAGCTTAGGGGACAGGGGATATGGCTACACCTTC.

This clonotype was seen only a few times. The CDR3 DNA sequence: TGTGCCAGCAGTGGGGGGCTTGAAGCTTTCTTT. Protein: CASSGGLEAFF. The chain carries TRBV2 and TRBJ1-1, with a weak D call TRBD1 (6 bases). Trimming stripped 4 bases from V and 7 bases from J, with 7 bases between. The CDR3 covers 11 residues. CDR1 and CDR2 from the germline V gene are SNHLY and FYNNEI.

The chain uses TRBV11-3 and TRBJ2-3; 13 positions agree with TRBD2. The CDR3 is made up of 16 amino acids. J lost 0 bases, V lost 3 bases, and 0 bases had no gene match. From germline, CDR1 is SGHNT and CDR2 YENEEA. CDR3 amino acids: CASSLGLAGSTDTQYF. The DNA for the CDR3 is TGTGCCAGCAGCTTGGGACTAGCGGGGAGCACAGATACGCAGTATTTT.

This clonotype has just a few counts. The J gene is TRBJ2-7, the V gene TRBV20-1; 8 bases line up with TRBD2. With 0 bases clipped from V and 2 bases from J, the junction kept 6 bases outside the gene matches. Germline assignment: CDR1 DFQATT and CDR2 SNEGSKA (reference sequence). The length of the CDR3 is 15 residues. The CDR3 loop reads CSARDDGRAPYEQYF. The CDR3 DNA reads as TGCAGTGCTAGAGACGACGGGAGGGCCCCCTACGAGCAGTACTTC.

This clonotype has at least ten counts. J is TRBJ2-2 and V is TRBV6-4, with D hard to call. The germline V gene encodes CDR1 MRHNA and CDR2 SNTAGT. V was pared by 2 bases and J by 3 bases, with 10 bases between. The CDR3 is 15 amino acids. The CDR3 is CASSDGLTHTGELFF. The DNA for the CDR3 is TGTGCCAGCAGTGACGGGCTCACACACACCGGGGAGCTGTTTTTT.

The CDR3, as DNA: TGTGCCAGCAGCCCCGGACAGGGCAGGAATGAGCAGTTCTTC. Its protein product is CASSPGQGRNEQFF. The J gene is TRBJ2-1, the V gene TRBV7-9, with 8 bases fitting TRBD1. V was clipped by 5 bases and J by 7 bases; unmatched bases: 7. Germline loops: CDR1 SEHNR, CDR2 FQNEAQ (reference sequence). The CDR3 contains 14 residues.

This chain links TRBV20-1 with TRBJ2-7; D tentatively reads TRBD1 or TRBD2 (5 bases each). Germline V gene lookup returns CDR1 DFQATT and CDR2 SNEGSKA (reference sequence). V shed 6 bases and J shed 6 bases, with 24 bases lying between them. The CDR3 runs 15 residues. The CDR3 reads CSAQDWNQGRGEQYF. The CDR3 bases are TGCAGTGCCCAGGACTGGAATCAGGGACGGGGCGAGCAGTACTTC.

This clonotype has just a few counts. The chain carries TRBV7-9 and TRBJ2-3; no firm D call. The ends were cut back, 0 bases at V and 6 bases at J, with 7 bases in the middle. The CDR3 covers 13 residues. Germline V gene lookup returns CDR1 SEHNR and CDR2 FQNEAQ (reference sequence). CDR3: CASSLASSDTQYF. For the CDR3, the DNA is TGTGCCAGCAGCTTAGCGTCCTCGGATACGCAGTATTTT.